These 7 T cell receptor beta chains were all obtained from the same sample, sequenced in a study of T cell repertoires in cytomegalovirus infection. TCRdb fed the reads into MiXCR, producing one record per CDR3 protein. Of 200,000 to 300,000 distinct CDR3 sequences detected, approximately 14% appear once; the ten largest clones hold roughly 9.7%. Input material: PBMCs. The receptor source for this set is a human donor in good health (CMV status not recorded). Some clones in this sample may be carry-over from other donors' samples.

With respect to this clonotype: At one boundary the junction diverges from the germline segment, which might be a read error. The chain joins TRBV7-3 to TRBJ1-6; D not certain. This CDR3 has 16 amino acids. Germline CDR1 reads SGHTA; CDR2 reads FQGTGA. The CDR3 DNA reads as TGTGCCAGCAGCTTTTCCATAGGGCGGGGAAATTCGCCCCTCCACTTT. Residues: CASSFSIGRGNSPLHF.

The J gene is TRBJ1-2, the V gene TRBV7-9; D is possibly TRBD1 (5 bases). Germline V CDR1 and CDR2: SEHNR, FQNEAQ (reference sequence). The CDR3 is 14 amino acids. V lost 1 base to trimming and J lost 6 bases, with 12 bases between them. The chain's CDR3 is CASSLGGAPNGYTF. Written as DNA, the CDR3 is TGTGCCAGCAGCTTAGGGGGCGCTCCTAATGGCTACACCTTC.

This clonotype was recorded a few times. The CDR3 here is CSASGGAPTLTDTQYF. Here the CDR3 DNA reads TGCAGTGCCTCCGGCGGGGCTCCAACACTCACAGATACGCAGTATTTT. The rearrangement uses TRBV20-1 and TRBJ2-3; possible D gene TRBD2, 6 bases. The V end lost 6 bases, the J end lost 2 bases, and 21 bases lay between the germline ends. The germline gives CDR1 DFQATT, CDR2 SNEGSKA (reference sequence). This CDR3 is built from 16 residues.

This clonotype appeared many times. This chain links TRBV7-2 with TRBJ2-1, with a possible D match to TRBD2 (6 bases). Per the germline V gene, CDR1 is SGHTA and CDR2 is FQGNSA. CDR3 length: 18 residues. V shed 5 bases and J shed 0 bases, with 20 bases lying between them. In DNA form, the CDR3 reads TGTGCCAGCAGCCCCCGGCCAAGTTGGGAGGTCTCCTACAATGAGCAGTTCTTC. Translating gives CASSPRPSWEVSYNEQFF.

The chain uses TRBV5-4 and TRBJ2-7; no reliable D call. Germline assignment: CDR1 SGHNT and CDR2 YYREEE (reference sequence). V dropped 1 base and J dropped 3 bases, with 14 bases sitting between them. This CDR3 is 15 amino acids long. The CDR3 region is CASSLTPEFHYEQYF. The CDR3 DNA is TGTGCCAGCAGCTTGACACCCGAGTTCCACTACGAGCAGTACTTC. The variable domain in full, completed from reference TRBV5-4 and TRBJ2-7, reads ETGVTQSPTHLIKTRGQQVTLRCSSQSGHNTVSWYQQALGQGPQFIFQYYREEENGRGNFPPRFSGLQFPNYSSELNVNALELDDSALYLCASSLTPEFHYEQYFGPGTRLTVT.

In its sample, this clonotype was seen once. The CDR3 coding sequence is TGCGCCAGCAGCTTGTTACAGGGGGATGAGACCCAGTACTTC. It encodes CASSLLQGDETQYF. This rearrangement joins TRBV5-1 to TRBJ2-5; 8 bases are a match to TRBD1. The CDR3 consists of 14 residues. Trimming took 1 base from V and 5 from J; bases not matched to a gene: 4. Germline values: CDR1 SGHRS, CDR2 YFSETQ.

This clonotype was counted at least ten times. This chain joins TRBV15 and TRBJ1-2, with D possibly being TRBD1 (6 bases). Trimming left V 0 bases short and J 3 bases short, with 23 bases between. Looked up from germline, CDR1 is LNHNV and CDR2 is YYDKDF (reference sequence). This CDR3 spans 19 amino acids. The CDR3 reads CATSRDRGDTLGFDYGYTF. The CDR3 region has the DNA TGTGCCACCAGCAGAGATCGGGGGGACACTTTGGGCTTTGACTATGGCTACACCTTC.